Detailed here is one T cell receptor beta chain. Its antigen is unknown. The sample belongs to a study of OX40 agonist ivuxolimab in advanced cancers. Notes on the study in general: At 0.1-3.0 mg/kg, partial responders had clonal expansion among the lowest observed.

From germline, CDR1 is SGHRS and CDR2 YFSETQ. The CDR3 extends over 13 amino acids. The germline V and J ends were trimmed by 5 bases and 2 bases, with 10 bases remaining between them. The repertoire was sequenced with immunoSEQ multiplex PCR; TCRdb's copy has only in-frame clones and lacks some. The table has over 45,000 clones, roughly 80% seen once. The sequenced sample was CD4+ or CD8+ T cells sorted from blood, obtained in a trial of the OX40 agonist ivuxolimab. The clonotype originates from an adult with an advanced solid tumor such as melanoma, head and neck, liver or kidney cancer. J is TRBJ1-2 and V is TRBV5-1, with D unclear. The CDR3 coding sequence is TGCGCCAGCAGTCGCGTACAGAACTATGGCTACACCTTC. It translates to CASSRVQNYGYTF.